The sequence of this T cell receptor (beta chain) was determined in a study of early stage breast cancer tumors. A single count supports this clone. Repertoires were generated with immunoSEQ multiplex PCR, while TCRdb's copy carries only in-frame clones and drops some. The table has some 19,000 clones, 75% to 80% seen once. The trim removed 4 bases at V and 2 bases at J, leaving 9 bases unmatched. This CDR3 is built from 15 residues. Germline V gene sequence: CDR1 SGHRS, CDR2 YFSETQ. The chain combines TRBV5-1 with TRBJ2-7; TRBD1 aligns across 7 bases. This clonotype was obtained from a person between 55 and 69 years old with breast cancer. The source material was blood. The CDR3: CASSTDRAGAYEQYF. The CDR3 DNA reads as TGCGCCAGCAGCACCGACAGGGCCGGGGCCTACGAGCAGTACTTC.